A few counts support the clone carrying this TCR beta chain. The time point here: patch test 1, 2 weeks after DPC sensitization. The treatment here: therapeutic diphenylcyclopropenone sensitization with weekly scalp DPC. MiXCR, applied by TCRdb to the RACE reads, yields one record per CDR3 protein. The sample carries about 120,000 distinct CDR3 sequences, 9.5% to 13% recorded once. These data belong to a study of human T cells and chemical hapten exposure. This receptor was taken from a woman between 45 and 60 years old with alopecia areata. Some clones in this sample may be carry-over from other donors' samples. This material consisted of whole blood, taken in connection with sensitization to the hapten diphenylcyclopropenone (DPC).

DNA for the CDR3: TGTGCCAGCTCTACGTCCAGAGGGAACACTGAAGCTTTCTTT. Its translation: CASSTSRGNTEAFF. The chain joins TRBV3-1 to TRBJ1-1, with D hard to call. Trimming left V 8 bases short and J 1 base short, with 14 bases between. This CDR3 is built from 14 residues. Germline CDR1 reads LGHDT; CDR2 reads YNNKEL (reference sequence).